This TCR beta chain was identified in a study of blood T cells in healthy people across ages. Primers used in a second PCR of about 6 to 11 cycles were a sample-barcoded 5' primer and a J-beta primer mix. TCRdb fed the 5' RACE reads into MiXCR, producing one record per CDR3 protein. The data contain more than 800,000 distinct CDR3 sequences, 35% to 50% of them seen just once; the ten biggest clones take up 18%. Peripheral blood samples of about 10 milliliters were drawn from each donor. The study's findings and limits: Naive CD4+ cells and diversity were both higher in long-lived donors than in aged donors. Diversity figures derived from one million T cells were judged to underestimate the true value. With age, beta diversity per million T cells declined roughly linearly, significantly by 35 to 40.

Regarding this clonotype: The target antigen is unknown.

This clonotype was obtained from a woman aged 55-70 years in good health. The sample was blood.

For the CDR3, the DNA is TGTGCCAGCAGCCAAGAGGCCAGCACTATGAACACTGAAGCTTTCTTT. Its protein product is CASSQEASTMNTEAFF. The rearrangement uses TRBV4-2 and TRBJ1-1; D gene ambiguous. This CDR3 comprises 16 residues. Trimming removed 0 bases from V and 0 bases from J, with 11 bases in between. Germline CDR1 is LGHNA and CDR2 is YNFKEQ.